A single sample gave rise to the 14 T cell receptor beta chains below, sequenced in a study of blood T cell repertoires in COVID-19. Repertoires were generated with immunoSEQ multiplex PCR, while TCRdb's copy carries only in-frame clones and drops some. The data contain about 280,000 clones, around 90% of them singletons. The specimen sequenced was peripheral blood. The receptors originated from a man aged 45 to 65 with acute or convalescent COVID-19.

The chain employs TRBV25-1 and TRBJ1-5, with 7 bases lining up with TRBD1. Trimming cost V 6 bases and J 5 bases; bases outside gene matches: 4. The CDR3 has 13 residues. Germline V gives CDR1 MGHDK, CDR2 SYGVNS. The CDR3 region has the DNA TGTGCCAGCAGAGGGGGCTTCGATCAGCCCCAGCATTTT. Encoded protein: CASRGGFDQPQHF.

This clone was observed a single time. The rearrangement uses TRBV15 and TRBJ2-3; 7 bases match TRBD2. Germline trimming cut 0 bases from V and 10 bases from J; bases unmatched to any gene: 4. The germline gives CDR1 LNHNV, CDR2 YYDKDF (reference sequence). The CDR3 extends over 13 amino acids. The CDR3: CATSRDRLAPQYF. The DNA for the CDR3 is TGTGCCACCAGCAGAGATCGACTAGCCCCGCAGTATTTT.

The chain is built from TRBV24-1 and TRBJ2-1; D is perhaps TRBD2 (6 bases). This CDR3 comprises 15 residues. CDR1 is KGHDR and CDR2 is SFDVKD in the germline V gene. V was shortened by 4 bases and J by 9 bases, with 18 bases between the two germline ends. This CDR3 reads CATSDPGTSGVEQFF. Here the CDR3 DNA reads TGTGCCACCAGTGACCCAGGAACCTCGGGGGTTGAGCAGTTCTTC.

The chain has TRBV5-8 and TRBJ2-4, with D perhaps TRBD2 (5 bases). CDR3 length: 11 amino acids. Germline V CDR1 and CDR2: SGHTS, YDEGEE. V was trimmed by 0 bases and J by 15 bases, leaving 10 bases between them. The CDR3 sequence: CASSLVGVRYF. CDR3 in DNA: TGTGCCAGCAGCTTGGTCGGGGTTAGGTACTTC.

V and J are TRBV4-1 and TRBJ2-2; D gene unclear. In germline, CDR1 is MGHRA, CDR2 YSYEKL. Trimming took off 1 base at V and 2 bases at J, with 8 bases between the two ends. CDR3 length: 15 amino acids. Here the CDR3 DNA reads TGCGCCAGCAGCCAAGTGGGCTTAAACACCGGGGAGCTGTTTTTT. Translating gives CASSQVGLNTGELFF.

V usage is TRBV14 and J usage is TRBJ2-5; possible D gene TRBD2, 5 bases. Per the germline V gene, CDR1 is SGHDN and CDR2 is FVKESK. V lost 1 base and J 7 bases, leaving 13 bases between the germline ends. The CDR3 is 14 residues long. CDR3 in amino acids: CASSQVIGSGTQYF. CDR3 DNA sequence: TGTGCCAGCAGCCAAGTAATTGGCAGCGGGACCCAGTACTTC. The entire variable domain, with the rest obtained from reference TRBV14 and TRBJ2-5, is as follows: EAGVTQFPSHSVIEKGQTVTLRCDPISGHDNLYWYRRVMGKEIKFLLHFVKESKQDESGMPNNRFLAERTGGTYSTLKVQPAELEDSGVYFCASSQVIGSGTQYFGPGTRLLVL.

The genes are TRBV29-1 and TRBJ2-3, with 14 bases that match TRBD2. Losses at the gene ends were 0 bases for V and 6 bases for J; bases not matched to a gene: 11. Germline CDR1 reads SQVTM; CDR2 reads ANQGSEA. The CDR3 length is 18 residues. The CDR3 nucleotides read TGCAGCGTTGAAGAATGGGAGACTAGCGGGGGGGCTGCGGATACGCAGTATTTT. Encoded protein: CSVEEWETSGGAADTQYF.

This sequence joins TRBV5-8 and TRBJ1-5, with TRBD1 identical over 7 bases. The V gene end was trimmed by 2 bases and the J gene end by 5 bases; junction bases not matched to a gene: 7. The V gene's germline CDR1 is SGHTS and CDR2 YDEGEE. There are 15 residues in the CDR3. As DNA, the CDR3 is TGTGCCAGCAGCTTCGCAGGGGGGTCGGATCAGCCCCAGCATTTT. It encodes CASSFAGGSDQPQHF.

The chain combines TRBV18 with TRBJ1-1, with TRBD1 matching 7 bases. CDR3 length equals 15 residues. Germline trimming cut 2 bases from V and 5 bases from J; bases unmatched to any gene: 8. Germline V gene lookup returns CDR1 KGHSH and CDR2 LQKENI. The CDR3 sequence is CASSPSTGHLTEAFF. CDR3 bases: TGTGCCAGCTCACCATCGACAGGGCATCTGACTGAAGCTTTCTTT.

This chain joins TRBV7-3 and TRBJ2-7; D may be TRBD1 (5 bases). The CDR3 consists of 15 residues. The V end was cut by 1 base, the J end by 5 bases, with 15 bases between. CDR1 SGHTA and CDR2 FQGTGA come from the germline V gene. The CDR3 here is CASSLMAGIAHEQYF. CDR3 coding DNA: TGTGCCAGCAGCTTAATGGCAGGGATCGCCCACGAGCAGTACTTC.

In this sample, this clone turned up a few times. V and J are TRBV14 and TRBJ2-6; D may be TRBD2 (5 bases). This CDR3 has 15 amino acids. Germline loops: CDR1 SGHDN, CDR2 FVKESK. The CDR3, as DNA: TGTCCCTCGATCTCCGACCGGGGAGGGGCCAACGTCCTGACTTTC. Its protein is CPSISDRGGANVLTF.

The chain is built from TRBV5-1 and TRBJ2-1; TRBD2 matches 12 bases. CDR1 and CDR2 (germline): SGHRS, YFSETQ. V trimming: 4 bases; J trimming: 7 bases; junction bases outside the gene matches: 9. There are 16 residues in the CDR3. Written as DNA, the CDR3 is TGCGCCAGCAGCCGCGGAACTAGCGGGGGGTTGAATGAGCAGTTCTTC. It encodes CASSRGTSGGLNEQFF.

A single count supports this clone. The CDR3 DNA sequence: TGTGCCAGCTCGTCCCCAGATACGCAGTATTTT. This codes for CASSSPDTQYF. This sequence joins TRBV27 and TRBJ2-3; D is undetermined. V lost 8 bases and J lost 4, with 7 bases in between. CDR1 MNHEY and CDR2 SMNVEV come from the germline V gene (reference sequence). This CDR3 is built from 11 residues.

The genes are TRBV9 and TRBJ1-5; the D gene is possibly TRBD1 (6 bases). V was trimmed by 3 bases and J by 6 bases, leaving 16 bases between them. In germline, CDR1 is SGDLS, CDR2 YYNGEE. This CDR3 spans 15 amino acids. The DNA of the CDR3 is TGTGCCAGCAGCGCCTCAGGGGTAGGGGGTCAGCCCCAGCATTTT. Its translation: CASSASGVGGQPQHF.